The 24 T cell receptor beta chains reported below all come from one sample, sequenced in a study of PD-L1 blockade in urothelial cancer. Sample time point: pretreatment peripheral blood. TCRdb keeps only in-frame clones here, not all; method: immunoSEQ multiplex PCR. The sample yields 85,000 to 100,000 clones, around 87% seen once. Source: PBMCs, taken around atezolizumab (anti-PD-L1) treatment. The source of these receptors is a man between 60 and 70 years old with urothelial cancer.

For this clone: Other DNA sequences in this sample translate to the same CDR3. V usage is TRBV30 and J usage is TRBJ1-5; D is ambiguous. CDR3 size: 13 residues. Germline CDR1 GTSNPN, CDR2 SVGIG (reference sequence). V was cut by 4 bases and J by 0 bases, with 7 bases left in between. The CDR3 DNA reads as TGTGCCTGGACCCTAGATAGCAATCAGCCCCAGCATTTT. Residues: CAWTLDSNQPQHF.

The genes are TRBV7-2 and TRBJ2-7; 7 bases are a match to TRBD1. This CDR3 comprises 16 residues. V lost 2 bases and J lost 0; bases outside the gene matches: 7. Germline assignment: CDR1 SGHTA and CDR2 FQGNSA. CDR3 sequence reads: CASSLWGQQRSYEQYF. CDR3 sequence (DNA): TGTGCCAGCAGCTTATGGGGACAGCAGCGCTCCTACGAGCAGTACTTC.

CDR3 in DNA: TGCGCCAGCAGCCAAGACCTGCTGGAGCTTAGCTCCTACGAGCAGTACTTC. It is translated as CASSQDLLELSSYEQYF. This chain links TRBV4-1 with TRBJ2-7; no clear D gene. CDR1 and CDR2 from the germline V gene are MGHRA and YSYEKL. V gave up 0 bases and J gave up 0 bases, with 15 bases separating them. The CDR3 consists of 17 residues.

The gene calls are TRBV9 and TRBJ2-3; TRBD2 might be the D (5 bases). CDR3 length: 16 residues. Germline CDR1 reads SGDLS; CDR2 reads YYNGEE. V shed 4 bases and J shed 2 bases, with 17 bases lying between them. The CDR3 region has the DNA TGTGCCAGCAGCCCGCGGACTCTGAAATACACAGATACGCAGTATTTT. Protein product: CASSPRTLKYTDTQYF.

The chain carries TRBV9 and TRBJ2-3; no clear D gene. V lost 1 base to trimming and J lost 1 base, with 7 bases between them. Per the germline V gene, CDR1 is SGDLS and CDR2 is YYNGEE. The CDR3 sequence is 14 residues long. The CDR3 DNA reads TGTGCCAGCAGCGTAAAGGCGGGCACAGATACGCAGTATTTT. Amino acids: CASSVKAGTDTQYF.

The V gene is TRBV27, the J gene TRBJ2-7; 11 nucleotides match TRBD1. J gave up 3 bases and V 4 bases, and 8 bases lay outside the gene matches. Germline values: CDR1 MNHEY, CDR2 SMNVEV (reference sequence). The CDR3 sequence is 16 residues long. In nucleotides, the CDR3 is TGTGCCAGCAGTTGGGGACAGGGGGTGACGGACTACGAGCAGTACTTC. Translated: CASSWGQGVTDYEQYF.

This chain connects TRBV6-5 to TRBJ1-2; 7 positions agree with TRBD1. The V gene's germline CDR1 is MNHEY and CDR2 SVGAGI. The CDR3 extends over 14 amino acids. V lost 4 bases and J lost 7; bases outside the gene matches: 9. CDR3 protein: CASSSQGLSPGYTF. For the CDR3, the DNA is TGTGCCAGCAGTTCACAGGGGTTGTCGCCTGGCTACACCTTC.

The chain combines TRBV18 with TRBJ1-1, with a tentative D call TRBD1 (6 bases). Trimming removed 5 bases at V and 4 bases at J, with 20 bases between. This CDR3 region has 16 residues. Germline CDR1 is KGHSH and CDR2 is LQKENI. This CDR3 is CASSLDNTGMGTEAFF. DNA of the CDR3: TGTGCCAGCTCATTAGACAATACAGGGATGGGCACTGAAGCTTTCTTT.

The chain employs TRBV7-2 and TRBJ1-6; 7 bases fit TRBD1. V lost 5 bases to trimming and J lost 12 bases; unmatched junction nucleotides: 19. The CDR3 contains 17 residues. Germline V gene sequence: CDR1 SGHTA, CDR2 FQGNSA. The CDR3 region is CASSPTPGQVLIRPLHF. In nucleotides, the CDR3 is TGTGCCAGCAGCCCCACCCCCGGACAGGTTTTAATTCGACCCCTCCACTTT.

DNA for the CDR3: TGTGCCACCAGCAGGGGACAGGGCGACCAGCCCCAGCATTTT. Amino acid sequence: CATSRGQGDQPQHF. The chain is built from TRBV15 and TRBJ1-5; 9 bases align to TRBD1. Trimming at V came to 3 bases and at J to 7 bases, leaving 4 bases not matched to a gene. The CDR3 covers 14 residues. CDR1 LNHNV and CDR2 YYDKDF come from the germline V gene (reference sequence). The full variable domain, rest sourced from reference TRBV15 and TRBJ1-5, is DAMVIQNPRYQVTQFGKPVTLSCSQTLNHNVMYWYQQKSSQAPKLLFHYYDKDFNNEADTPDNFQSRRPNTSFCFLDIRSPGLGDTAMYLCATSRGQGDQPQHFGDGTRLSIL.

The chain carries TRBV10-3 and TRBJ2-7, with 7 nucleotides matching TRBD1. Per the germline V gene, CDR1 is ENHRY and CDR2 is SYGVKD. The junction had 6 bases not matched to a gene; V was cut back by 7 bases and J by 0 bases. This CDR3 region has 14 residues. The CDR3 is CAITSTGSSYEQYF. The DNA of the CDR3 is TGTGCCATCACCTCGACAGGGTCCTCCTACGAGCAGTACTTC.

The chain couples TRBV19 to TRBJ2-5; possible D gene TRBD1, 5 bases. Trimming pared 6 bases from V and 0 bases from J, leaving 11 bases between. The CDR3 loop spans 14 amino acids. The V gene's germline CDR1 is LNHDA and CDR2 SQIVND (reference sequence). CDR3 amino acids: CASSPDRNQETQYF. The DNA of the CDR3 is TGTGCCAGTAGCCCCGACAGAAACCAAGAGACCCAGTACTTC.

For the CDR3, the DNA is TGTGCCAGCAGCTGGGACAGGGACACAGATACGCAGTATTTT. Protein product: CASSWDRDTDTQYF. The chain uses TRBV7-9 and TRBJ2-3, with 9 bases fitting TRBD1. There are 14 residues in the CDR3. V shed 4 bases and J 2 bases; nucleotides not matched to a gene: 1. The germline CDR1 and CDR2 sequences are SEHNR and FQNEAQ (reference sequence).

The chain combines TRBV7-9 with TRBJ2-7; tentatively, D is TRBD1 (5 bases). The V and J ends lost 3 bases and 3 bases respectively, with 6 bases between them. Germline V lookup: CDR1 SEHNR, CDR2 FQNEAQ (reference sequence). The CDR3 sequence is 12 residues long. Here the CDR3 reads CASSFDSYEQYF. CDR3 in DNA: TGTGCCAGCAGCTTCGACAGCTACGAGCAGTACTTC.

The chain has TRBV18 and TRBJ2-3; 8 bases line up with TRBD2. Per the germline V gene, CDR1 is KGHSH and CDR2 is LQKENI. The CDR3 covers 17 residues. The J segment lost 4 bases and the V segment lost 3 bases, leaving 12 bases of the junction unmatched. The CDR3: CASSPQTSGSSPDTQYF. In DNA, the CDR3 is TGTGCCAGCTCACCTCAAACTAGCGGCTCTAGCCCAGATACGCAGTATTTT.

The rearrangement joins TRBV18 to TRBJ2-1, with TRBD2 matching 7 bases. The germline V gene has CDR1 KGHSH and CDR2 LQKENI. Losses at the gene ends were 2 bases for V and 8 bases for J; bases not matched to a gene: 9. CDR3 length: 15 amino acids. In nucleotides, the CDR3 is TGTGCCAGCTCACCAAGTGTTAGCGGGTGGGATGAGCAGTTCTTC. It encodes CASSPSVSGWDEQFF.

V gene TRBV7-9 combines with J gene TRBJ2-7; 9 positions agree with TRBD1. With 5 bases clipped from V and 3 bases from J, the junction kept 8 bases outside the gene matches. There are 15 residues in the CDR3. The germline V gene encodes CDR1 SEHNR and CDR2 FQNEAQ (reference sequence). Written as DNA, the CDR3 is TGTGCCAGCAGCCCCCCCGGACAGGGGTTCTACGAGCAGTACTTC. Encoded protein: CASSPPGQGFYEQYF.

V usage is TRBV5-1 and J usage is TRBJ1-1; the D is unclear. With 0 bases removed from V and 7 bases from J, the gap between germline ends came to 10 bases. From germline, CDR1 is SGHRS and CDR2 YFSETQ. The CDR3 sequence is 13 residues long. The CDR3 spells CASSLAGGSEAFF. The CDR3 nucleotides are TGCGCCAGCAGCTTGGCCGGAGGGAGTGAAGCTTTCTTT.

The chain combines TRBV9 with TRBJ1-4, with 7 bases that match TRBD1. The CDR3 is 15 residues long. Germline assignment: CDR1 SGDLS and CDR2 YYNGEE. J lost 2 bases, V lost 3 bases, and 4 bases had no gene match. CDR3 sequence: CASSGSDRTNEKLFF. DNA of the CDR3: TGTGCCAGCAGCGGATCGGACAGGACTAATGAAAAACTGTTTTTT.

The V gene is TRBV14, the J gene TRBJ2-7; 7 nucleotides match TRBD1. Germline CDR1 and CDR2: SGHDN and FVKESK. This CDR3 is 14 amino acids long. Germline trimming cut 6 bases from V and 2 bases from J; bases unmatched to any gene: 7. CDR3 bases: TGTGCCAGCAGAAAGACAGGGATAACCTACGAGCAGTACTTC. Protein product: CASRKTGITYEQYF.

V and J are TRBV19 and TRBJ2-1; 9 bases are a match to TRBD1. The CDR3 runs to 14 residues. CDR1 and CDR2 from the germline V gene are LNHDA and SQIVND (reference sequence). Germline trimming cut 1 base from V and 8 bases from J; bases unmatched to any gene: 3. The CDR3 bases are TGTGCCAGTAGTATAGGACAGGGGGAGTATGAGCAGTTCTTC. Its protein is CASSIGQGEYEQFF.

This clone was detected only a few times. This chain joins TRBV11-3 and TRBJ2-3, with 10 bases that match TRBD1. The trim removed 4 bases at V and 3 bases at J, leaving 7 bases unmatched. The germline gives CDR1 SGHNT, CDR2 YENEEA. This CDR3 contains 16 residues. The CDR3 region is CASSYGTGDLTDTQYF. As DNA, the CDR3 is TGTGCCAGCAGCTACGGGACAGGGGATTTGACAGATACGCAGTATTTT.

The rearrangement uses TRBV28 and TRBJ1-2; 8 positions match TRBD1. CDR1 MDHEN and CDR2 SYDVKM come from the germline V gene. Trimming removed 4 bases from V and 4 bases from J; junction bases left unmatched: 8. CDR3 size: 15 residues. CDR3 region: CASSSPTGVLYGYTF. The CDR3 DNA is TGTGCCAGCAGTTCCCCGACAGGGGTCCTCTATGGCTACACCTTC.

This chain connects TRBV5-8 to TRBJ2-1; TRBD1 matches 10 bases. This CDR3 spans 16 amino acids. Germline-derived CDR1 and CDR2 are SGHTS and YDEGEE. The junction had 9 bases not matched to a gene; V was cut back by 4 bases and J by 5 bases. The DNA for the CDR3 is TGTGCCAGCAGCGCCTGGACAGGGGGGGATAACAATGAGCAGTTCTTC. Translated: CASSAWTGGDNNEQFF.